These T cell receptor beta chains were read from a single sample in a study of response to subunit inactivated influenza vaccine. TCRdb ran MiXCR on the RT-PCR reads and lists one entry per CDR3 protein. The sample holds a few hundred thousand distinct CDR3 sequences, 11% to 15% seen once. The input for sequencing was PBMCs from blood, taken approximately 13 days after vaccination. The receptors derive from a man aged 50 to 60 who received an inactivated influenza vaccine. Each CDR3 is given with its conserved first and last residue. A D gene is named only where the DNA matches it firmly. Clone size is given for some rows only: seen once, a few or many times, or a class if the clone is expanded.

>many|TRBD1|TRBV5-6|TRBJ2-3|15
TGTGCCAGCAGCTTAAGGACAGGGGGCACAGATACGCAGTATTTT
CASSLRTGGTDTQYF
>many|-|TRBV4-1|TRBJ1-2|17
TGCGCCAGCAGCCAGCTACTCCAGGGGAGGGGTGGGGAAGGCTACACCTTC
CASSQLLQGRGGEGYTF
>-|TRBD1|TRBV29-1|TRBJ2-3|13
TGCAGCGTCTCCGGGACAGGGGCAGATACGCAGTATTTT
CSVSGTGADTQYF
>-|TRBD1|TRBV20-1|TRBJ1-2|15
TGCAGTGCCCCGATCGCGGGACAGGGGGGCTATGGCTACACCTTC
CSAPIAGQGGYGYTF
>few|-|TRBV6-1|TRBJ2-1|16
TGTGCCAGCAGTGACAGGGAACTAGTCGCCTACAATGAGCAGTTCTTC
CASSDRELVAYNEQFF
>few|-|TRBV11-2|TRBJ1-1|14
TGTGCCAGCAGCTTAAATCTGCGAAGGTCTGAAGCTTTCTTT
CASSLNLRRSEAFF
>-|TRBD2|TRBV4-3|TRBJ2-2|20
TGCGCCAGCAGCCATTTGCTGGGACTAGCTTCTACGAGGGACACCGGGGAGCTGTTTTTT
CASSHLLGLASTRDTGELFF
>-|-|TRBV7-2|TRBJ1-2|15
TGTGCCAGCAGCTTAAGTGCGGGGACCTACTATGGCTACACCTTC
CASSLSAGTYYGYTF
>few|TRBD2|TRBV7-2|TRBJ2-7|15
TGTGCCAGCAGCTTTGGTAGCGGGAGAGTTCTCGAGCAGTACTTC
CASSFGSGRVLEQYF
>-|TRBD2|TRBV20-1|TRBJ2-5|15
TGCAGTGCTAGGCCCCCACTAGCGGGAGAAGAGACCCAGTACTTC
CSARPPLAGEETQYF
>-|TRBD2|TRBV5-1|TRBJ2-1|15
TGCGCCAGCAGCTTGGTAGCGGGGCCCCACAATGAGCAGTTCTTC
CASSLVAGPHNEQFF
>-|TRBD1|TRBV5-1|TRBJ2-2|16
TGCGCCAGCAGCTTGGAGGGGACAGGCTACACCGGGGAGCTGTTTTTT
CASSLEGTGYTGELFF
>-|TRBD2|TRBV12-3/TRBV12-4|TRBJ2-7|15
TGTGCCAGCAGTCGGACTAGCGGACCAACCTACGAGCAGTACTTC
CASSRTSGPTYEQYF
>few|-|TRBV4-2|TRBJ2-1|14
TGTGCCAGCAGCCGAGTAATGGGCTCGGATGAGCAGTTCTTC
CASSRVMGSDEQFF
>few|-|TRBV24-1|TRBJ2-5|16
TGTGCCACCAGTGAATCTACATCGGGGTCGAAAGAGACCCAGTACTTC
CATSESTSGSKETQYF
>few|-|TRBV10-3|TRBJ2-2|14
TGTGCCATCAGTGAGACAGACTACACCGGGGAGCTGTTTTTT
CAISETDYTGELFF
>-|-|TRBV6-1|TRBJ2-1|12
TGTGCCAGCAGTGAATTTAGCAATGAGCAGTTCTTC
CASSEFSNEQFF
>-|TRBD1|TRBV7-9|TRBJ1-6|13
TGTGCCAGCAGCTTCACAGGGGAGTCACCCCTCCACTTT
CASSFTGESPLHF
>-|-|TRBV18|TRBJ2-7|14
TGTGCCAGCTCCCTTGGCGGAGGGTTGGCCGAGCAGTACTTC
CASSLGGGLAEQYF
>-|TRBD2|TRBV5-1|TRBJ2-1|16
TGCGCCAGCGCCCCCCTTACTAGCGGGCGATACAATGAGCAGTTCTTC
CASAPLTSGRYNEQFF
>-|TRBD2|TRBV2|TRBJ2-7|13
TGTGCCAGCAGTGACCTTGGACTAGTGGTGCAGTACTTC
CASSDLGLVVQYF
>few|-|TRBV30|TRBJ2-7|14
TGTGCCTGGAGTTCAACAGGGGCGGGGGACGAGCAGTACTTC
CAWSSTGAGDEQYF
>many|-|TRBV7-2|TRBJ2-5|14
TGTGCCAGCAGCCCGGACCCGTACCAAGAGACCCAGTACTTC
CASSPDPYQETQYF
>-|-|TRBV9|TRBJ2-1|13
TGTGCCAGCAGCGTAGCTGGAGAGGGCGAGCAGTTCTTC
CASSVAGEGEQFF
>-|TRBD2|TRBV12-3/TRBV12-4|TRBJ2-1|18
TGTGCCAGCAGTGCCGGGACTAGCGGGGCCAGCTCCTACAATGAGCAGTTCTTC
CASSAGTSGASSYNEQFF
>few|-|TRBV29-1|TRBJ1-2|14
TGCAGCGCCACTTCAGGGTCAGGTAGCTATGGCTACACCTTC
CSATSGSGSYGYTF
>-|-|TRBV10-3|TRBJ2-1|15
TGTGCCACGCAATGGACTAGCGGGACAGGGGGTGAGCAGTTCTTC
CATQWTSGTGGEQFF
>few|-|TRBV15|TRBJ1-2|13
TGTGCCACCCGCCCGGGCAGGGAAGGAAGCTACACCTTC
CATRPGREGSYTF
>few|-|TRBV6-2/TRBV6-3|TRBJ1-5|14
TGTGCCAGCAGTGGGTCCGTTAGCAATCAGCCCCAGCATTTT
CASSGSVSNQPQHF
>-|-|TRBV10-3|TRBJ1-2|14
TGTGCCATCAGTGACCCGGGCAGGGGATCTGGCTACACCTTC
CAISDPGRGSGYTF
>few|-|TRBV24-1|TRBJ2-3|14
TGTGCCACCAGTGACAATCGGGGCACAGATACGCAGTATTTT
CATSDNRGTDTQYF
>-|TRBD2|TRBV29-1|TRBJ2-7|14
TGCAGCGCTGGGAACTCAAGCGGGATTTACGAGCAGTACTTC
CSAGNSSGIYEQYF
>few|TRBD1|TRBV24-1|TRBJ2-5|12
TGTGCCACAGCAGGGGGTCGGGAGACCCAGTACTTC
CATAGGRETQYF
>-|TRBD2|TRBV20-1|TRBJ2-1|14
TGCAGTGCGCGAGCGGGGGCCGGCTACAATGAGCAGTTCTTC
CSARAGAGYNEQFF
>-|-|TRBV9|TRBJ1-5|13
TGTGCCAGCAGCCCCACGGGCGCCGGGCCCCAGCATTTT
CASSPTGAGPQHF
>-|-|TRBV6-1|TRBJ2-2|16
TGTGCCAGCACCCCCACCGGACGAACGGGCACCGGGGAGCTGTTTTTT
CASTPTGRTGTGELFF
>-|-|TRBV10-3|TRBJ2-6|17
TGTGCCATCAGTGAGTTGCGGGGCCACTCTGGGGCCAACGTCCTGACTTTC
CAISELRGHSGANVLTF
>-|-|TRBV5-1|TRBJ1-2|16
TGCGCCAGCAGCGTAAGTCCGGGGGGTGAAGTCTATGGCTACACCTTC
CASSVSPGGEVYGYTF
>many|-|TRBV12-3/TRBV12-4|TRBJ2-5|13
TGTGCCAGCAGCTCAAGTGGGAGGGAGACCCAGTACTTC
CASSSSGRETQYF
>-|-|TRBV5-1|TRBJ2-5|14
TGCGCCAGCAGCGATCGTCAGGGGAAAGAGACCCAGTACTTC
CASSDRQGKETQYF
>-|-|TRBV9|TRBJ2-7|11
TGTGCCAGACGGCGCCACTACGAGCAGTACTTC
CARRRHYEQYF
>-|TRBD2|TRBV11-2|TRBJ2-7|16
TGTGCCAGCAGCTTAGGTCTTGCGGGGGGCGGCTACGAGCAGTACTTC
CASSLGLAGGGYEQYF
>few|-|TRBV4-1|TRBJ2-1|15
TGCGCCAGCAGCCACCTTTTCACGGCCTACAATGAGCAGTTCTTC
CASSHLFTAYNEQFF
>few|TRBD1|TRBV5-1|TRBJ1-1|15
TGCGCCAGCAGCTTGGAGGCAGGGGGAATCACTGAAGCTTTCTTT
CASSLEAGGITEAFF